These 23 T cell receptor beta chains came from one sample sequenced in a study of CD8 T cells in ankylosing spondylitis. General study results and limits: Apparently characteristic of ankylosing spondylitis blood was a TCR beta motif (roughly 8 highly homologous variants).

Each CDR3 protein gets one entry after TCRdb re-called the 5' RACE reads with MiXCR. Counted here are around 490,000 distinct CDR3 sequences, roughly 5.2% occurring once; the ten biggest clones make up roughly 3.5%. Antigens for these TCRs are unknown. The sample consisted of blood, either unsorted or a sorted T cell fraction (not recorded which). These TCRs come from a male donor with ankylosing spondylitis.

The chain joins TRBV6-1 to TRBJ1-5; 10 positions agree with TRBD1. V lost 5 bases, J lost 3 bases, and 4 bases stayed unmatched. This CDR3 is built from 15 residues. Looked up from germline, CDR1 is MNHNS and CDR2 is SASEGT. The CDR3 loop is CASSTGTGVNQPQHF. CDR3 DNA sequence: TGTGCCAGCAGTACCGGGACAGGGGTCAATCAGCCCCAGCATTTT.

This clonotype was seen ten or more times. This sequence joins TRBV20-1 and TRBJ1-5, with D possibly TRBD1 on 5 matching bases. Germline lookup yields CDR1 DFQATT and CDR2 SNEGSKA (reference sequence). The CDR3 consists of 16 residues. V lost 2 bases, J lost 0 bases, and 14 bases lay in between. This CDR3 reads CSARPTAGGSNQPQHF. The CDR3, as DNA: TGCAGTGCTAGACCCACGGCGGGGGGTAGCAATCAGCCCCAGCATTTT.

Only a few counts were recorded for this clonotype. The chain couples TRBV18 to TRBJ2-3, with a possible D match to TRBD2 (5 bases). CDR3 length: 13 amino acids. In germline, CDR1 is KGHSH, CDR2 LQKENI. V shed 0 bases and J shed 6 bases, with 7 bases lying between them. DNA for the CDR3: TGTGCCAGCTCACCACCGGAGGTCGATACGCAGTATTTT. Translation gives CASSPPEVDTQYF.

The table lists this clonotype with many counts. CDR3 sequence: CASSPQGYNSPLHF. In DNA, the CDR3 is TGTGCCAGCAGCCCTCAGGGTTATAATTCACCCCTCCACTTT. The chain links TRBV4-2 to TRBJ1-6; D is possibly TRBD1 (5 bases). Germline CDR1 LGHNA, CDR2 YNFKEQ. CDR3 length: 14 residues. V was clipped by 4 bases and J by 4 bases, with 8 bases between them.

This clonotype has ten or more counts. V is TRBV28 and J is TRBJ2-2; a possible D gene is TRBD2 (5 bases). The CDR3 has 14 residues. Germline CDR1 is MDHEN and CDR2 is SYDVKM. V lost 2 bases and J lost 6, with 10 bases in between. The CDR3 nucleotides read TGTGCCAGCAGTTTACCGGGGAATCCCGGGGAGCTGTTTTTT. This sequence encodes CASSLPGNPGELFF.

This clonotype was observed many times. The rearrangement uses TRBV7-2 and TRBJ1-4, with D possibly matching TRBD1 (5 bases). Germline V gene sequence: CDR1 SGHTA, CDR2 FQGNSA. The CDR3 covers 13 residues. Trimming shortened V by 6 bases and J by 7 bases, and 12 bases separated the two germline ends. In nucleotides, the CDR3 is TGTGCCAGCAGTCAGGGTCAGTTTGAAAAACTGTTTTTT. Amino acid sequence: CASSQGQFEKLFF.

The gene calls are TRBV28 and TRBJ1-5; no clear D. This CDR3 is 14 amino acids long. Germline loops: CDR1 MDHEN, CDR2 SYDVKM. V lost 6 bases, J lost 6 bases, and 15 bases lay in between. CDR3 residues: CASSPDGESQPQHF. The CDR3 DNA sequence: TGTGCCAGCAGCCCGGACGGGGAGTCTCAGCCCCAGCATTTT. The whole variable domain, remainder taken from reference TRBV28 and TRBJ1-5, is DVKVTQSSRYLVKRTGEKVFLECVQDMDHENMFWYRQDPGLGLRLIYFSYDVKMKEKGDIPEGYSVSREKKERFSLILESASTNQTSMYLCASSPDGESQPQHFGDGTRLSIL.

This clonotype has at least ten counts. V and J are TRBV7-9 and TRBJ1-1; the D is unclear. Germline CDR1 reads SEHNR; CDR2 reads FQNEAQ (reference sequence). Between the trimmed V and J ends, which lost 5 bases and 12 bases, there was a span of 13 bases. The CDR3 is made up of 11 amino acids. The CDR3 nucleotides are TGTGCCAGCAGCCCTGGGAAGGGAACTTTCTTT. It yields the protein CASSPGKGTFF.

This clonotype was counted at least ten times. This sequence joins TRBV7-9 and TRBJ2-3; D call uncertain. This CDR3 comprises 16 residues. Germline CDR1 SEHNR, CDR2 FQNEAQ (reference sequence). Trimming took 2 bases from V and 1 from J, leaving 13 bases between them. The DNA for the CDR3 is TGTGCCAGCAGCTTATCTTATGGATCGGGCACAGATACGCAGTATTTT. Translating it yields CASSLSYGSGTDTQYF.

The V gene is TRBV7-9, the J gene TRBJ2-5; D assignment may be TRBD1 or TRBD2 (6 bases each). The CDR3 runs 15 residues. The V end lost 5 bases, the J end lost 4 bases, and 17 bases lay between the germline ends. Germline CDR1 reads SEHNR; CDR2 reads FQNEAQ (reference sequence). This CDR3 is CASSTGGLGGETQYF. The CDR3 coding sequence is TGTGCCAGCAGCACCGGGGGCCTCGGGGGAGAGACCCAGTACTTC.

This clonotype was picked up many times. The CDR3 spells CASSLLGIDTQYF. The CDR3 DNA sequence: TGTGCCAGCAGCTTACTGGGGATAGATACGCAGTATTTT. This chain links TRBV7-3 with TRBJ2-3; D is ambiguous. V lost 2 bases and J 5 bases, leaving 8 bases between the germline ends. Per the germline V gene, CDR1 is SGHTA and CDR2 is FQGTGA. This CDR3 region has 13 residues.

This clonotype was seen ten or more times. The rearrangement joins TRBV29-1 to TRBJ1-2; D remains unclear. Germline V lookup: CDR1 SQVTM, CDR2 ANQGSEA. V lost 4 bases, J lost 8 bases, and 11 bases lay in between. The CDR3 runs 11 residues. DNA of the CDR3: TGCAGCGTTGGAGTGGGCTACGGCTACACCTTC. It specifies CSVGVGYGYTF.

This clonotype was counted at least ten times. The rearrangement uses TRBV20-1 and TRBJ2-3; 9 nucleotides align to TRBD1. Per the germline V gene, CDR1 is DFQATT and CDR2 is SNEGSKA (reference sequence). Unmatched junction bases numbered 6, after V lost 3 bases and J lost 2 bases. The CDR3 is 15 residues long. The CDR3 here is CSARGDRANTDTQYF. The DNA for the CDR3 is TGCAGTGCTAGGGGGGACAGGGCCAACACAGATACGCAGTATTTT.

This clonotype was counted at least ten times. This chain links TRBV5-1 with TRBJ1-5; D is unclear. The CDR3 spans 13 residues. Germline CDR1 reads SGHRS; CDR2 reads YFSETQ. V dropped 7 bases and J dropped 0 bases, with 8 bases sitting between them. CDR3 nucleotides: TGCGCCAGCCGCCCAGATAGCAATCAGCCCCAGCATTTT. Protein sequence: CASRPDSNQPQHF.

This clonotype was counted at least ten times. V and J are TRBV29-1 and TRBJ1-2; a possible D gene is TRBD1 (6 bases). The V end lost 3 bases, the J end lost 6 bases, and 14 bases lay between the germline ends. Germline lookup yields CDR1 SQVTM and CDR2 ANQGSEA. CDR3 length equals 13 residues. CDR3 DNA sequence: TGCAGCGTTGACAGGGGTGGTTTTAATGGCTACACCTTC. Translation: CSVDRGGFNGYTF.

At least ten counts were recorded for this clonotype. The CDR3 DNA reads TGTGCCATCAGTGCCCCGGGGGGCGAGGAGACCCAGTACTTC. This encodes CAISAPGGEETQYF. J is TRBJ2-5 and V is TRBV10-3, with D possibly TRBD2 on 7 matching bases. CDR1 is ENHRY, CDR2 SYGVKD, per germline. The CDR3 length is 14 residues. V lost 4 bases to trimming and J lost 5 bases, with 14 bases between them.

This clonotype was seen repeatedly, ten times or more. The chain uses TRBV5-6 and TRBJ2-1, with unresolved D. Trimming cost V 2 bases and J 0 bases, with 9 bases left between them. The CDR3 runs 15 residues. Germline lookup yields CDR1 SGHDT and CDR2 YYEEEE. CDR3 nucleotides: TGTGCCAGCAGCTTCCAGCTCCACTCCTACAATGAGCAGTTCTTC. Amino acids: CASSFQLHSYNEQFF.

This clonotype has a count of ten or more. V is TRBV20-1 and J is TRBJ2-2; D is possibly TRBD1 or TRBD2 (6 bases each). Germline-derived CDR1 and CDR2 are DFQATT and SNEGSKA (reference sequence). Trimming took 4 bases from V and 2 from J, leaving 11 bases between them. The CDR3 extends over 14 amino acids. The CDR3 spells CSAIRGGNTGELFF. The CDR3 coding sequence is TGCAGTGCTATCAGGGGAGGAAACACCGGGGAGCTGTTTTTT.

This clonotype was counted many times. This rearrangement joins TRBV7-2 to TRBJ2-1; 8 bases agree with TRBD2. Germline CDR1 and CDR2: SGHTA and FQGNSA. CDR3 length equals 15 residues. Trimming took 3 bases from V and 6 from J; bases not matched to a gene: 7. The CDR3 sequence is CASSFHSGIGNEQFF. Here the CDR3 DNA reads TGTGCCAGCAGCTTCCATAGCGGGATTGGCAATGAGCAGTTCTTC.

The chain is built from TRBV7-6 and TRBJ2-1; a possible D gene is TRBD2 (5 bases). The CDR3 spans 15 residues. Trimming removed 5 bases from V and 2 bases from J, with 13 bases in between. Looked up from germline, CDR1 is SGHVS and CDR2 is FNYEAQ. DNA of the CDR3: TGTGCCAGCAGCCTAGGACTCGATACCTACAATGAGCAGTTCTTC. Translation gives CASSLGLDTYNEQFF.

This clonotype was recorded at least ten times. The chain combines TRBV6-1 with TRBJ1-5; 9 positions match TRBD1. J gave up 0 bases and V 6 bases, and 0 bases lay outside the gene matches. Germline CDR1 reads MNHNS; CDR2 reads SASEGT. CDR3 size: 14 residues. The CDR3 region is CASRTGGSNQPQHF. In nucleotides, the CDR3 is TGTGCCAGCAGGACAGGGGGTAGCAATCAGCCCCAGCATTTT.

The sample holds many counts of this clonotype. The V gene is TRBV7-2, the J gene TRBJ1-4; TRBD1 is a possible D gene (5 bases). The CDR3 covers 15 residues. Looked up from germline, CDR1 is SGHTA and CDR2 is FQGNSA. Trimming stripped 5 bases from V and 0 bases from J, with 10 bases between. The CDR3 reads CASSRQRATNEKLFF. Written as DNA, the CDR3 is TGTGCCAGCAGCAGACAGCGCGCAACTAATGAAAAACTGTTTTTT.

This clonotype was counted at least ten times. The CDR3 protein is CASSPLAGVDNEQFF. DNA of the CDR3: TGTGCCAGCTCCCCCCTAGCGGGAGTCGATAATGAGCAGTTCTTC. The chain is built from TRBV18 and TRBJ2-1; the match to TRBD2 covers 10 bases. J gave up 7 bases and V 6 bases, and 9 bases lay outside the gene matches. The CDR3 is 15 amino acids. CDR1 and CDR2 from the germline V gene are KGHSH and LQKENI.